The rows below give T cell receptor beta chains drawn from one sample of a study of T cells in Graves' hyperthyroidism and ophthalmopathy. TCRdb processed the multiplex PCR reads anew with MiXCR; each CDR3 protein has one entry. The profile shows 350,000 to 500,000 distinct CDR3 sequences, roughly 15% of them singletons. The sequenced sample consisted of blood. These TCRs come from a woman between 18 and 29 years old with Graves' hyperthyroidism. CDR3s include the opening cysteine and the closing phenylalanine or tryptophan. D genes are given only for firm matches. A clone size is listed for some rows: how often the clone was seen (once, few, many), or a class if it is expanded.

cdr3_nt,cdr3_aa,clone_size,d_call,v_call,j_call
TGCAGTGCCGAACCAGGGGGGGATGGCTACACCTTC,CSAEPGGDGYTF,few,TRBD1,TRBV20-1,TRBJ1-2
TGTGCCACCAGCAGAGGCGGGAGTCCCGGGGAGCCGTTTTTT,CATSRGGSPGEPFF,NA,TRBD2,TRBV15,TRBJ2-2
TGCGCCAGCACGACTAGCTCGTACAATGAGCAGTTCTTC,CASTTSSYNEQFF,NA,TRBD2,TRBV5-1,TRBJ2-1
TGTGCCAGCAGCTTAGGCGGGACAATTTCCTACGAGCAGTACTTC,CASSLGGTISYEQYF,NA,NA,TRBV7-2,TRBJ2-7
TGTGCCAGCAGCCCAGGGACTAGCGGGATTGGTTTCTACGAGCAGTACTTC,CASSPGTSGIGFYEQYF,NA,TRBD2,TRBV28,TRBJ2-7
TGCAGTGCCACCCGGGACCCCGAGAGCTCCTACAATGAGCAGTTCTTC,CSATRDPESSYNEQFF,NA,NA,TRBV20-1,TRBJ2-1
TGTGCCAGCAGCTTAGGGGGCGGGAGGAGGTTAGAGACCCAGTACTTC,CASSLGGGRRLETQYF,many,TRBD2,TRBV7-2,TRBJ2-5
TGTGCCAGCAGTCCGGGACAGGGGCTCTACGAGCAGTACTTC,CASSPGQGLYEQYF,many,TRBD1,TRBV6-2/TRBV6-3,TRBJ2-7
TGCAGTGCTAGAGATCGGCGGAAGGGCCGTGAGCAGTTCTTC,CSARDRRKGREQFF,many,NA,TRBV20-1,TRBJ2-1
TGTGCCAGCAGCTTAGCGATGGGGGCTGGACAAGAGACCCAGTACTTC,CASSLAMGAGQETQYF,many,NA,TRBV7-2,TRBJ2-5
TGTGCCAGCAGTTATTACTACGGGACAGAGGGTATGGCCATATATTTT,CASSYYYGTEGMAIYF,few,TRBD1,TRBV11-2,TRBJ1-3
TGTGCCAGCAGCTTGGCGGCCGGGACAGGGGGTTACAATGAGCAGTTCTTC,CASSLAAGTGGYNEQFF,NA,TRBD1,TRBV5-8,TRBJ2-1
TGTGCCTGGGAACAGGGAAGTAAAGAGACCCAGTACTTC,CAWEQGSKETQYF,few,NA,TRBV30,TRBJ2-5
TGTGCCAGCAGCCAGAAAGGGACAGGACAAGAGACCCAGTACTTC,CASSQKGTGQETQYF,NA,TRBD1,TRBV7-2,TRBJ2-5
TGTGCCATCAGTGGTTGGCAACTCTCTGGGGCCAACGTCCTGACTTTC,CAISGWQLSGANVLTF,NA,NA,TRBV10-3,TRBJ2-6
TGTGCCAGCAGTAGGGGGGTAGCAGAGCCCCAGCATTTT,CASSRGVAEPQHF,few,NA,TRBV12-3/TRBV12-4,TRBJ1-5
TGTGCCTGGAGTCGGGGAGACAATCAGCCCCAGCATTTT,CAWSRGDNQPQHF,many,NA,TRBV30,TRBJ1-5
TGTGCCGGGGGACAGGGGATGACCGGGGAGCTGTTTTTT,CAGGQGMTGELFF,many,TRBD1,TRBV28,TRBJ2-2
TGTGCCAGCAGCCCCTACCTGAGCTCCTACAATGAGCAGTTCTTC,CASSPYLSSYNEQFF,many,NA,TRBV12-3/TRBV12-4,TRBJ2-1
TGTGCCAGCAGTTACTGGGCATCCGGGACTTCCTCCTACAATGAGCAGTTCTTC,CASSYWASGTSSYNEQFF,many,NA,TRBV6-5,TRBJ2-1
TGTGCCAGCAGTAGACAGGGAGAGCCCTACGAGCAGTACTTC,CASSRQGEPYEQYF,many,TRBD1,TRBV2,TRBJ2-7
TGTGCCAGCGGAAGACAGGGAGCCGGGGAGCTGTTTTTT,CASGRQGAGELFF,few,TRBD1,TRBV9,TRBJ2-2
TGTGCCAGTTCACAGGGAGGTGGCCCAGATACGCAGTATTTT,CASSQGGGPDTQYF,many,NA,TRBV25-1,TRBJ2-3
TGCGCCAGCAGTGATATAAAGGGACTAGCGGGCCTCTCCTACAATGAGCAGTTCTTC,CASSDIKGLAGLSYNEQFF,NA,TRBD2,TRBV10-2,TRBJ2-1
TGTGCCAGCAGCCACGACAGGGGGCGTATGGGCTACACCTTC,CASSHDRGRMGYTF,many,TRBD1,TRBV7-2,TRBJ1-2
TGCGCCAGCAGCCAAGGGACAGGAGGGGCACTAGCCAAAAACATTCAGTACTTC,CASSQGTGGALAKNIQYF,many,TRBD1,TRBV5-1,TRBJ2-4
TGCAGTGCTAGAGACAGCTCCTCTGGAAACACCATATATTTT,CSARDSSSGNTIYF,few,NA,TRBV20-1,TRBJ1-3
TGTGCTAGTGGTCTCGGACAGCCTCAGGCCCATGGCTACACCTTC,CASGLGQPQAHGYTF,NA,NA,TRBV12-5,TRBJ1-2
TGCGCCAGCAGCCTAGGACAGGGTGCCGACAATCAGCCCCAGCATTTT,CASSLGQGADNQPQHF,NA,TRBD1,TRBV5-1,TRBJ1-5
TGTGCTAGCAGCTTCGACAGGGATACTGAGCAGTTCTTC,CASSFDRDTEQFF,NA,TRBD1,TRBV7-3,TRBJ2-1
TGCGCCAGCAGCCTCGGGCATAATTTTAATGAAAAACTGTTTTTT,CASSLGHNFNEKLFF,NA,NA,TRBV5-1,TRBJ1-4
TGCGCCAGCAGCCAAGAATCCCCGAGACGTTCTGGGGGCAATCAGCCCCAGCATTTT,CASSQESPRRSGGNQPQHF,few,NA,TRBV4-1,TRBJ1-5
TGTGCCAGTAGTGGAGAGACTAGCGGGGGGTATGTGGATACGCAGTATTTT,CASSGETSGGYVDTQYF,many,TRBD2,TRBV19,TRBJ2-3